This TCR beta chain came from a study of blood T cell repertoires in COVID-19. Across the study: Sites across the United States, Italy and Spain contributed samples from acute and convalescent COVID-19. In each case, the material was cDNA or gDNA derived from T cells, B-cell-depleted T cells, or PBMCs.

The V and J ends lost 4 bases and 4 bases, in that order; junction bases with no gene match: 5. The CDR3 totals 16 residues. CDR1 is SGHTA and CDR2 is FQGNSA in the germline V gene. This clone was found a few times. As originally analysed: Reference gene primer amplification yielded estimated nucleated cell counts. Some clones are missing from TCRdb's copy, which holds only in-frame ones; the method was immunoSEQ multiplex PCR. V and J calls and clone size are those listed in that table; D and trimming were worked out from the DNA. Of about 150,000 clones listed, around 81% are singletons. Sequencing was carried out using peripheral blood. This clonotype originated in a woman aged 40 to 50 with active or convalescent COVID-19. The rearrangement links TRBV7-2 to TRBJ2-5; 14 nucleotides line up with TRBD2. The CDR3 coding sequence is TGTGCCAGCAGCTCGTTGGGACTAGCGGGAGTAGAGACCCAGTACTTC. Translation: CASSSLGLAGVETQYF. The variable domain in full, completed from reference TRBV7-2 and TRBJ2-5, reads GAGVSQSPSNKVTEKGKDVELRCDPISGHTALYWYRQSLGQGLEFLIYFQGNSAPDKSGLPSDRFSAERTGGSVSTLTIQRTQQEDSAVYLCASSSLGLAGVETQYFGPGTRLLVL.